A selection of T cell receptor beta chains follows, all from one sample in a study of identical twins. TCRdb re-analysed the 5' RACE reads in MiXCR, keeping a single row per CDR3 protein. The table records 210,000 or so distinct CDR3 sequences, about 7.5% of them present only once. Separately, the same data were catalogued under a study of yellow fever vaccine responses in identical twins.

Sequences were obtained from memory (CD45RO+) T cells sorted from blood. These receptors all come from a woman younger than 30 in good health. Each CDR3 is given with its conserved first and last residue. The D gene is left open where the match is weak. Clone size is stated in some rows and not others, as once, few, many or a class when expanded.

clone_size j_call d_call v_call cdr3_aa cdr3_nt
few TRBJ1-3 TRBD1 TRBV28 CASSAPGQGRNTIYF TGTGCCAGCAGTGCCCCGGGACAGGGACGAAACACCATATATTTT
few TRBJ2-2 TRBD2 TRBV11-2 CASSPRLAGGRNGELFF TGTGCCAGCAGCCCACGACTAGCGGGGGGGCGTAACGGGGAGCTGTTTTTT
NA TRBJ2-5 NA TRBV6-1 CASSAGANQYF TGTGCCAGCAGTGCAGGGGCGAACCAGTACTTC
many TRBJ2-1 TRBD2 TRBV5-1 CASSWGGDRNEQFF TGCGCCAGCAGCTGGGGGGGGGATCGCAATGAGCAGTTCTTC
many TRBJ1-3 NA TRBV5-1 CASSLDNSGNTIYF TGCGCCAGCAGCTTGGACAACTCTGGAAACACCATATATTTT
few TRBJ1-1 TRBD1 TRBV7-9 CASSLGTGKGTEAFF TGTGCCAGCAGCTTAGGGACAGGGAAGGGCACTGAAGCTTTCTTT
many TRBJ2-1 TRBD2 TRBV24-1 CATSDWTSGSFNEQFF TGTGCCACCAGTGATTGGACTAGCGGGAGCTTCAATGAGCAGTTCTTC
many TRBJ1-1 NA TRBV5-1 CASSLDGGLMNTEAFF TGCGCCAGCAGCCTGGACGGGGGACTAATGAACACTGAAGCTTTCTTT
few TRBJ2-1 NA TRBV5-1 CASSSLDYNEQFF TGCGCCAGCAGCTCTTTGGACTACAATGAGCAGTTCTTC
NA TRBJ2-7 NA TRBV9 CASSVGRDLLYEQYF TGTGCCAGCAGCGTGGGCAGGGACCTCCTCTACGAGCAGTACTTC
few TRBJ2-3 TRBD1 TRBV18 CASSPGQQISTDTQYF TGTGCCAGCTCACCGGGACAGCAAATAAGCACAGATACGCAGTATTTT
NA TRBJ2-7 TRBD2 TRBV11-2 CASRATSLWQYF TGTGCCAGCAGAGCGACTAGCTTGTGGCAGTACTTC
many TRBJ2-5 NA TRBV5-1 CASSLTGVLETQYF TGCGCCAGCAGCTTAACGGGAGTTCTAGAGACCCAGTACTTC
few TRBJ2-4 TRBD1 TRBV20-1 CSAGQAIGLAKNIQYF TGCAGTGCTGGACAGGCCATCGGTTTAGCCAAAAACATTCAGTACTTC
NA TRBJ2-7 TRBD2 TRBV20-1 CSARTSGGVSYEQYF TGCAGTGCGAGGACTAGCGGGGGGGTTTCTTACGAGCAGTACTTC
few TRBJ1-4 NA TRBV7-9 CASILAGANEKLFF TGTGCCAGCATTTTAGCGGGGGCAAATGAAAAACTGTTTTTT
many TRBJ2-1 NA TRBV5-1 CASSLAPGLTHNEQFF TGCGCCAGCAGCTTGGCCCCCGGACTAACACACAATGAGCAGTTCTTC
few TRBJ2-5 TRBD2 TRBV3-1 CASSIGLAGGNQETQYF TGTGCCAGCAGCATAGGACTAGCGGGAGGGAACCAAGAGACCCAGTACTTC
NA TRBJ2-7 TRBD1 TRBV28 CASRLRGRNGQYF TGTGCCAGCAGACTCAGGGGGCGCAATGGGCAGTACTTC
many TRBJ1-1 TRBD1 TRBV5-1 CASSLVRGRRTEAFF TGCGCCAGCAGCTTGGTGAGGGGGCGCCGGACTGAAGCTTTCTTT
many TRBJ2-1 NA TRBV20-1 CSKKRPGLGGEQFF TGCAGCAAGAAAAGGCCGGGGTTAGGTGGTGAGCAGTTCTTC
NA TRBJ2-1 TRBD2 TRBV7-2 CASSLNRFSGSSREQFF TGTGCCAGCAGCCTAAATAGGTTTAGCGGGAGTAGTCGGGAGCAGTTCTTC
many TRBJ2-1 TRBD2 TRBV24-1 CATSDSGWTSGIRDNEQFF TGTGCCACCAGTGATTCGGGTTGGACTAGCGGGATTAGGGACAATGAGCAGTTCTTC
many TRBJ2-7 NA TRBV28 CASSRTGTIPIYEQYF TGTGCCAGCAGTCGGACCGGGACAATCCCCATCTACGAGCAGTACTTC
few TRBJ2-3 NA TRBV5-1 CASRKGSGVNTDTQYF TGCGCCAGCAGGAAGGGGTCGGGAGTAAACACAGATACGCAGTATTTT
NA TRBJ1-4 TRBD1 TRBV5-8 CASGPGATGPGIKLFF TGTGCCAGCGGCCCCGGCGCGACAGGGCCGGGAATAAAACTGTTTTTT
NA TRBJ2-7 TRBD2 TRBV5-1 CASSLDTGGDEQYF TGCGCCAGCAGCTTGGATACGGGGGGAGACGAGCAGTACTTC
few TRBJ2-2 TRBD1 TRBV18 CASSRDRTGELFF TGTGCCAGCTCCAGGGACAGGACCGGGGAGCTGTTTTTT
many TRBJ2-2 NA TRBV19 CASSRGDNTGELFF TGCGCCAGCAGCCGAGGAGATAACACCGGGGAGCTGTTTTTT
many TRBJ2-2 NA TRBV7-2 CASSLEKISGELFF TGTGCCAGCAGCTTAGAAAAGATTTCCGGGGAGCTGTTTTTT
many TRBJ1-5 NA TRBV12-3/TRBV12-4 CASSYDMTLPQHF TGTGCCAGCAGCTATGACATGACCCTGCCCCAGCATTTT
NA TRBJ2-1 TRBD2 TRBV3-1 CASSQEGAGGFNEQFF TGTGCCAGCAGCCAAGAAGGAGCGGGGGGGTTCAATGAGCAGTTCTTC
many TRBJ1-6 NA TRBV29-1 CSVEDRGRQSSYNSPLHF TGCAGCGTTGAAGATCGGGGCAGACAGAGCTCCTATAATTCACCCCTCCACTTT
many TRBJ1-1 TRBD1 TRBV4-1 CASSRANRGVAFF TGCGCCAGCAGCCGAGCAAACAGGGGTGTAGCTTTCTTT
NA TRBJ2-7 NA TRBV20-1 CSARETGIYEQYF TGCAGTGCTAGAGAAACAGGGATCTACGAGCAGTACTTC
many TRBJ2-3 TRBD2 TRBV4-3 CASSPTSGTDTQYF TGCGCCAGCAGCCCGACTAGCGGCACAGATACGCAGTATTTT
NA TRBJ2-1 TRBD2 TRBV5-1 CASSSFGLAGTKYNEQFF TGCGCCAGCAGCTCCTTCGGACTAGCGGGAACCAAATACAATGAGCAGTTCTTC
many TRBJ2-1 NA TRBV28 CASSLNGASPNEQFF TGTGCCAGCAGTTTAAACGGGGCCAGTCCCAATGAGCAGTTCTTC
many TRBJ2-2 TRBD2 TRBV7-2 CASSSPGLASGELFF TGTGCCAGCAGCTCACCGGGACTAGCATCCGGGGAGCTGTTTTTT
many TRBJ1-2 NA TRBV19 CASSIGQTGYTF TGTGCCAGTAGTATAGGACAGACTGGCTACACCTTC
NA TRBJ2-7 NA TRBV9 CASGDPSSGYEQYF TGTGCCAGCGGCGACCCTTCTTCGGGGTACGAGCAGTACTTC
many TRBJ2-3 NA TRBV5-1 CASSFYNPADTQYF TGCGCCAGCAGCTTCTACAACCCGGCGGATACGCAGTATTTT
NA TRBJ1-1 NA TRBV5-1 CASSTAGTGNTEAFF TGCGCCAGCAGCACCGCCGGGACGGGGAACACTGAAGCTTTCTTT